This T cell receptor beta chain was recovered during a study of cytomegalovirus exposure and HLA in healthy donors. Germline lookup yields CDR1 SGDLS and CDR2 YYNGEE. This CDR3 spans 15 amino acids. Unmatched junction bases numbered 7, after V lost 6 bases and J lost 2 bases. Study-wide results and limits: HLA alleles were associated with 15,000 to 20,000 TCR beta sequences in a later analysis at 0.05 false discovery rate.

In the PCR, 60 Vbeta and 13 Jbeta primers were used. The repertoire was sequenced with immunoSEQ multiplex PCR; TCRdb's copy has only in-frame clones and lacks some. Of about 130,000 clones listed, 70% to 85% are singletons. Concerning this clone: Its specificity is unknown.

The clonotype originates from a woman between 55 and 75 years old in good health and CMV-seropositive. The rearrangement links TRBV9 to TRBJ2-5; the match to TRBD1 covers 10 bases. The sample taken for sequencing was PBMCs. The DNA of the CDR3 is TGTGCCAGCAATCAGGGGACAGGGGCACAAGAGACCCAGTACTTC. Encoded protein: CASNQGTGAQETQYF.